The 22 T cell receptor beta chains in this list originate from one sample, sequenced in a study of Graves' ophthalmopathy and Graves' hyperthyroidism. Researchers took RNA transcripts and amplified TCR beta CDR3 regions from them. A first-round RT-PCR used HTBI primers, followed by a second-round multiplex PCR. TCRdb used MiXCR to reprocess the multiplex PCR reads, holding one entry per CDR3 protein. Of about 410,000 distinct CDR3 sequences listed, around 17% are singletons. The source material was peripheral blood. These receptors all stem from a woman under 30 with Graves' ophthalmopathy.

This clonotype was counted at least ten times. The chain is built from TRBV27 and TRBJ2-7; 7 nucleotides agree with TRBD1. Trimming cost V 8 bases and J 1 base; bases outside gene matches: 8. Germline V gene sequence: CDR1 MNHEY, CDR2 SMNVEV (reference sequence). The CDR3 has 14 amino acids. CDR3 region: CASGYRGPSYEQYF. CDR3 in DNA: TGTGCCAGCGGATACAGGGGCCCTTCCTACGAGCAGTACTTC.

The table lists this clonotype with many counts. In DNA form, the CDR3 reads TGTGCCAGCAGTTACTCGATTGAGTTGGGAACAGGATCTGTCTACGAGCAGTACTTC. Amino acids: CASSYSIELGTGSVYEQYF. The chain combines TRBV6-2 or TRBV6-3 with TRBJ2-7; perhaps TRBD1 as D (5 bases). CDR1 and CDR2 from the germline V gene are MNHEY and SVGEGT. V was pared by 0 bases and J by 3 bases, with 24 bases between. The CDR3 length is 19 residues.

This clonotype was seen at least ten times. This chain joins TRBV2 and TRBJ2-7, with TRBD1 as a possible D gene (5 bases). The germline V and J ends were trimmed by 4 bases and 6 bases, with 10 bases remaining between them. The CDR3 length is 12 residues. Per the germline V gene, CDR1 is SNHLY and CDR2 is FYNNEI. CDR3 amino acids: CASSVGQGEQYF. The DNA for the CDR3 is TGTGCCAGCAGTGTCGGCCAGGGCGAGCAGTACTTC.

In its sample, this clonotype was seen many times. V usage is TRBV7-9 and J usage is TRBJ2-5; either TRBD1 or TRBD2 may fit D (5 bases each). The V gene lost 2 bases and the J gene lost 5 bases, with 18 bases spanning the gap. The CDR3 has 16 amino acids. Per germline, CDR1 SEHNR and CDR2 FQNEAQ (reference sequence). The CDR3 coding sequence is TGTGCCAGCAGCTTACGTCAGGGAGTCGCGCCGGAGACCCAGTACTTC. Translating gives CASSLRQGVAPETQYF.

This clonotype was recorded at least ten times. This chain joins TRBV12-3 or TRBV12-4 and TRBJ2-5, with TRBD2 matching over 14 bases. The CDR3 is 16 amino acids. With V trimmed by 5 bases and J by 4 bases, 6 bases remained unmatched. The CDR3 bases are TGTGCCAGCAGTCCTGGACTAGCGGGGGGTAGAGAGACCCAGTACTTC. This sequence encodes CASSPGLAGGRETQYF.

This clonotype was observed many times. One end of the junction varies from germline; a read error may be responsible. This rearrangement joins TRBV29-1 to TRBJ1-1; 11 bases align to TRBD1. CDR3 length equals 13 residues. In germline, CDR1 is SQVTM, CDR2 ANQGSEA. The CDR3, as DNA: TGCAGCGTTGGGGACAGGGGGTCTCCTAGCTTTAATTTT. Translation gives CSVGDRGSPSFNF.

This clonotype was observed many times. V gene TRBV6-2 or TRBV6-3 combines with J gene TRBJ1-5; tentative D call: TRBD1 (5 bases). CDR3 length: 14 amino acids. V gave up 7 bases and J gave up 5 bases, with 15 bases separating them. Per germline, CDR1 MNHEY and CDR2 SVGEGT. The CDR3 protein is CASTAGRGDQPQHF. CDR3 coding DNA: TGTGCCAGCACCGCTGGGAGGGGAGATCAGCCCCAGCATTTT.

This clonotype was found many times. The V and J genes are TRBV6-1 and TRBJ1-1, with D perhaps matching TRBD1 (5 bases). Germline V gives CDR1 MNHNS, CDR2 SASEGT. V shed 10 bases and J shed 3 bases, with 9 bases lying between them. The CDR3 loop spans 11 amino acids. The CDR3 is CATRGDTEAFF. CDR3 coding DNA: TGTGCCACCAGAGGGGACACTGAAGCTTTCTTT.

This clonotype was recorded a few times. This chain uses TRBV6-1 with TRBJ2-7; TRBD2 is a possible D gene (5 bases). CDR3 size: 13 residues. The germline V gene has CDR1 MNHNS and CDR2 SASEGT. V was cut by 2 bases and J by 3 bases, with 8 bases left in between. CDR3 coding DNA: TGTGCCAGCAGTGAAACTAGACTCTACGAGCAGTACTTC. Translation gives CASSETRLYEQYF.

This clonotype has a count of ten or more. This sequence joins TRBV5-1 and TRBJ1-3; 7 bases match TRBD1. The trim removed 0 bases at V and 1 base at J, leaving 4 bases unmatched. The germline gives CDR1 SGHRS, CDR2 YFSETQ. This CDR3 spans 16 amino acids. CDR3 protein: CASSLARGRSGNTIYF. The CDR3 bases are TGCGCCAGCAGCTTGGCCAGGGGGAGATCTGGAAACACCATATATTTT.

This clonotype was seen at least ten times. CDR3 protein: CASTPALSGNTIYF. CDR3 DNA sequence: TGTGCCAGCACCCCCGCCCTCTCTGGAAACACCATATATTTT. The chain is built from TRBV7-2 and TRBJ1-3; D not resolved. The CDR3 length is 14 residues. CDR1 is SGHTA and CDR2 is FQGNSA in the germline V gene. Trimming removed 7 bases from V and 0 bases from J, with 10 bases in between.

This clonotype was counted at least ten times. This sequence joins TRBV6-1 and TRBJ2-7; 9 nucleotides agree with TRBD1. Losses at the gene ends were 5 bases for V and 0 bases for J; bases not matched to a gene: 8. The germline gives CDR1 MNHNS, CDR2 SASEGT. The CDR3 is 16 residues long. CDR3 nucleotides: TGTGCCAGCAGTCGATCGACAGGGGGATCCTCCTACGAGCAGTACTTC. Residues: CASSRSTGGSSYEQYF.

Ten or more counts support this clonotype. The chain has TRBV7-2 and TRBJ2-7; D may be TRBD1 (6 bases). Per the germline V gene, CDR1 is SGHTA and CDR2 is FQGNSA. This CDR3 region has 15 residues. Trimming took 5 bases from V and 0 from J, leaving 14 bases between them. The CDR3 DNA follows: TGTGCCAGCAGCCCTATGGGGGCCAGCTCCTACGAGCAGTACTTC. Its translation is CASSPMGASSYEQYF.

This clonotype was found a few times. The chain couples TRBV5-1 to TRBJ2-5; D unclear. CDR1 is SGHRS, CDR2 YFSETQ, per germline. The CDR3 has 12 residues. V was shortened by 3 bases and J by 2 bases, with 5 bases between the two germline ends. The CDR3 spells CASSSVQETQYF. The CDR3 region has the DNA TGCGCCAGCAGCTCGGTGCAAGAGACCCAGTACTTC. Full variable domain (remainder filled in from reference TRBV5-1 and TRBJ2-5): KAGVTQTPRYLIKTRGQQVTLSCSPISGHRSVSWYQQTPGQGLQFLFEYFSETQRNKGNFPGRFSGRQFSNSRSEMNVSTLELGDSALYLCASSSVQETQYFGPGTRLLVL.

This clonotype was found many times. The CDR3 loop reads CAWSSRTGGNQPQHF. CDR3 bases: TGTGCCTGGAGTTCCCGGACAGGGGGCAATCAGCCCCAGCATTTT. The V and J genes are TRBV30 and TRBJ1-5; 9 positions match TRBD1. CDR3 size: 15 residues. Germline values: CDR1 GTSNPN, CDR2 SVGIG (reference sequence). Trimming took 2 bases from V and 2 from J; bases not matched to a gene: 4.

V gene TRBV6-2 or TRBV6-3 combines with J gene TRBJ2-7; D is ambiguous. There are 16 residues in the CDR3. V was shortened by 2 bases and J by 0 bases, with 14 bases between the two germline ends. Germline V gives CDR1 MNHEY, CDR2 SVGEGT. The CDR3 sequence is CASSYDGLIDSYEQYF. CDR3 in DNA: TGTGCCAGCAGTTACGACGGTTTAATCGACTCCTACGAGCAGTACTTC.

This clonotype was counted at least ten times. This chain links TRBV6-2 or TRBV6-3 with TRBJ2-7, with 9 nucleotides matching TRBD2. This CDR3 has 14 residues. Germline CDR1 reads MNHEY; CDR2 reads SVGEGT. V lost 7 bases, J lost 2 bases, and 6 bases stayed unmatched. As DNA, the CDR3 is TGTGCCAGCATTTTAGCGGGGGCTCCCTACGAGCAGTACTTC. Protein: CASILAGAPYEQYF.

This clonotype occurred many times. The chain has TRBV6-1 and TRBJ1-1; possible D gene TRBD1, 6 bases. There are 13 residues in the CDR3. V lost 4 bases and J lost 11, with 17 bases in between. Germline V gene sequence: CDR1 MNHNS, CDR2 SASEGT. This CDR3 is CASSVEGGLEAFF. The DNA of the CDR3 is TGTGCCAGCAGTGTTGAGGGGGGATTAGAGGCTTTCTTT.

The V call is TRBV12-3 or TRBV12-4, the J call TRBJ2-7; TRBD1 aligns across 8 bases. V dropped 5 bases and J dropped 6; count of bases not matched to a gene: 9. The CDR3 has 14 amino acids. In DNA form, the CDR3 reads TGTGCCAGCAGTCCGGGACAGGATAGGGCCGAGCAGTACTTC. As protein: CASSPGQDRAEQYF.

The gene calls are TRBV6-1 and TRBJ2-7; D not resolved. Trimming took 6 bases from V and 6 from J, leaving 12 bases between them. CDR3 size: 12 residues. CDR1 and CDR2 (germline): MNHNS, SASEGT. Written as DNA, the CDR3 is TGTGCCAGCAGCCCTGAGGCTAGCGAGCAGTACTTC. It encodes CASSPEASEQYF.

The chain uses TRBV6-1 and TRBJ2-7; a weak D match, TRBD2 (11 bases). Germline V gene lookup returns CDR1 MNHNS and CDR2 SASEGT. This CDR3 has 16 amino acids. Between the trimmed V and J ends, which lost 6 bases and 5 bases, there was a span of 23 bases. CDR3 sequence reads: CASRDRGTSGSDEQYF. For the CDR3, the DNA is TGTGCCAGCAGGGACAGGGGGACTAGCGGTTCCGACGAGCAGTACTTC.

This clonotype was detected many times. The chain carries TRBV19 and TRBJ1-2, with 9 bases identical to TRBD1. CDR1 and CDR2 (germline): LNHDA, SQIVND (reference sequence). The CDR3 totals 15 residues. The junction had 8 bases not matched to a gene; V was cut back by 5 bases and J by 4 bases. CDR3 sequence (DNA): TGTGCCAGTAGTGTACCGGGACAGGGACTCTATGGCTACACCTTC. Its translation is CASSVPGQGLYGYTF.